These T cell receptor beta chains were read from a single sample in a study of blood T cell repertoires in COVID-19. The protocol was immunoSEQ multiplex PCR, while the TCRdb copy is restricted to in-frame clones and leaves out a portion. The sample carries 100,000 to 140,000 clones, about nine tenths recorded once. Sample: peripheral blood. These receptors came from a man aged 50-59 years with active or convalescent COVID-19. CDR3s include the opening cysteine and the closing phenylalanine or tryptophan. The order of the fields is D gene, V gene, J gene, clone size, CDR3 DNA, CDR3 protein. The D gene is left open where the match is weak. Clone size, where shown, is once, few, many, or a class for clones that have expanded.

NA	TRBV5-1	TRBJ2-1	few	TGCGCCAGCAGCTTGGCGACAGAGTACAATGAGCAGTTCTTC	CASSLATEYNEQFF
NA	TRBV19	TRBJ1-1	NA	TGTGCCAGTAAGGGGGAAAAGGGCACTGAAGCTTTCTTT	CASKGEKGTEAFF
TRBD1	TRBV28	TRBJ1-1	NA	TGTGCCAGCATGCCCGGGACAGTAAACACTGAAGCTTTCTTT	CASMPGTVNTEAFF
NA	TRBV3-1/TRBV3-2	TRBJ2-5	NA	TGTGCCAGCAGCCAAGGCCGACTAGTAGTGGAGACCCAGTACTTC	CASSQGRLVVETQYF
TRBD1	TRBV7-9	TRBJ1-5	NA	TGTGCCAGCAGCTTAGGGACAGGGATTAATCAGCCCCAGCATTTT	CASSLGTGINQPQHF
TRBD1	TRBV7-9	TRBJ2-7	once	TGTGCCAGCAGCTTAGGTGCGGTCACCGGACAGGGGAGCTCCTACGAGCAGTACTTC	CASSLGAVTGQGSSYEQYF
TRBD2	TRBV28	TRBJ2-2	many	TGTGCCAGCAGACCGACTAGCGGGTCCACCGGGGAGCTGTTTTTT	CASRPTSGSTGELFF
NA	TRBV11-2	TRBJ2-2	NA	TGTGCCAGCAGCTTAGACAACAGGGAAGTATGGACCGGGGAGCTGTTTTTT	CASSLDNREVWTGELFF
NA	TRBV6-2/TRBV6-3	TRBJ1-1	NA	TGTGCCAGCAGTTACCAAGCAGGGTACACTGAAGCTTTCTTT	CASSYQAGYTEAFF
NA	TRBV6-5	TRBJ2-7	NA	TGTGCCAGCAGCCAGGGACTCTACGAGCAGTACTTC	CASSQGLYEQYF
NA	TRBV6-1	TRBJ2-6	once	TGTGCCAGCAGTGACGATGGGGGCCGAGGGGCCAACGTCCTGACTTTC	CASSDDGGRGANVLTF
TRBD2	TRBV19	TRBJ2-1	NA	TGTGCCAGTAGTGGTAGGACTAGCGGGTGGAGCTCCTACAATGAGCAGTTCTTC	CASSGRTSGWSSYNEQFF
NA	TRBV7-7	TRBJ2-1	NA	TGTGCCAGCAGCCCCCGACTAGACTCCTACAATGAGCAGTTCTTC	CASSPRLDSYNEQFF
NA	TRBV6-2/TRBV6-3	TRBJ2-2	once	TGTGCCAGCAGTGGGCACTCTACAGGGATAGAAACCGGGGAGCTGTTTTTT	CASSGHSTGIETGELFF
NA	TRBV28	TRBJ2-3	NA	TGTGCCAGCAGTTTCGGGTCGGGGGCGCAGTATTTT	CASSFGSGAQYF
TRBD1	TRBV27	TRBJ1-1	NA	TGTGCCAGCAGTTTAAGACAGGGGGCTGAAGCTTTCTTT	CASSLRQGAEAFF
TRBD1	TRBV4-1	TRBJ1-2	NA	TGCGCCAGCAGCCAACCACAGGGGTGGTATGGCTACACCTTC	CASSQPQGWYGYTF
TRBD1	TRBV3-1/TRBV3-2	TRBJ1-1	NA	TGTGCCAGCAGCCAAGATCTTGTTATCAGGGACAGTCGGGTTGAAGCTTTCTTT	CASSQDLVIRDSRVEAFF
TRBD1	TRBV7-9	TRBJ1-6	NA	TGTGCCAGCAAGGAACAGGGGAGCGCCTATAATTCACCCCTCCACTTT	CASKEQGSAYNSPLHF
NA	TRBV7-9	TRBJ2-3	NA	TGTGCCAGCAGCCAGGACTGGAGAGATACGCAGTATTTT	CASSQDWRDTQYF
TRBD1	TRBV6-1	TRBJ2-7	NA	TGTGCCAGCACTTCCCTGGGACAGTTCTACGAGCAGTACTTC	CASTSLGQFYEQYF
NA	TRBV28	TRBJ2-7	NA	TGTGCCAGCAACGCCGGGACAACCTACGAGCAGTACTTC	CASNAGTTYEQYF
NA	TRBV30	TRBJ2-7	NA	TGTGCCTGGAGTCCACTATCCTACGAGCAGTACTTC	CAWSPLSYEQYF
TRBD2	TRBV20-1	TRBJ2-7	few	TGCAGTGCCAGAGGGGGCGGGAGGGATTACTTC	CSARGGGRDYF
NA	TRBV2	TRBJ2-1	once	TGTGCCAGCCTAGACCGGAGCTCCTACAATGAGCAGTTCTTC	CASLDRSSYNEQFF
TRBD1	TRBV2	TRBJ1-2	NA	TGTGCCAGCAGTGGGGACAGAACCTACTATGGCTACACCTTC	CASSGDRTYYGYTF
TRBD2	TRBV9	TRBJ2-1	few	TGTGCCAGCAGCGTAGGCACTAGCGGGTCTTACAATGAGCAGTTCTTC	CASSVGTSGSYNEQFF
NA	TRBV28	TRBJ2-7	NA	TGTGCCAGCAGTTTAGCAGGGGTCTCCTACGAGCAGTACTTC	CASSLAGVSYEQYF